This TCR beta chain comes out of a study of T cell clusters in autoimmune cytopenias. Each sample's input was 250 ng genomic DNA, roughly 38,000 genome equivalents. This clonotype ranks as medium-sized in terms of frequency. Per the germline V gene, CDR1 is LNHDA and CDR2 is SQIVND (reference sequence). The CDR3 contains 14 residues. TRB was amplified by touch-down multiplex PCR, primer pools A and B combined. Each CDR3 protein gets one entry in TCRdb, which reprocessed the multiplex PCR reads and gives no DNA. The sample has roughly 4,000 distinct CDR3 sequences; the top ten hold less than 20%. These sequences were also reported in another study, on T cell repertoires in aging, cancer and after chemotherapy. From that study: In cancer patients, declining TCR diversity with age involved lost richness and lost evenness.

The specimen was peripheral blood. This receptor was taken from a human donor in good health. The chain uses TRBV19 and TRBJ2-1. The CDR3 is CASKESLLRYEQFF.